One and the same sample provided the 9 T cell receptor beta chains below, sequenced in a study of post-analysis software for immune sequencing data. No antigens are known for them. Unique molecular identifiers were present in the TCR beta cDNA libraries. Each CDR3 protein gets one entry after TCRdb re-called the PCR reads with MiXCR. The repertoire holds roughly 870,000 distinct CDR3 sequences, with roughly 50% as singletons. Findings of the study overall: Controls showed lower frequencies than patients for 4 or 5 TRBV segments, and TRBV5-6, TRBV5-1 and TRBV20-1 were among these.

Sequenced material: blood. The receptors stem from a girl aged 5 to 17 with multiple sclerosis.

V and J are TRBV14 and TRBJ2-1; the D gene is possibly TRBD1 (5 bases). Trimming removed 1 base from V and 3 bases from J, with 7 bases in between. CDR1 is SGHDN and CDR2 is FVKESK in the germline V gene. This CDR3 is built from 14 residues. CDR3 region: CASSQGQLYNEQFF. Written as DNA, the CDR3 is TGTGCCAGCAGCCAAGGACAGCTCTACAATGAGCAGTTCTTC. Full variable domain (rest looked up from reference TRBV14 and TRBJ2-1): EAGVTQFPSHSVIEKGQTVTLRCDPISGHDNLYWYRRVMGKEIKFLLHFVKESKQDESGMPNNRFLAERTGGTYSTLKVQPAELEDSGVYFCASSQGQLYNEQFFGPGTRLTVL.

V is TRBV29-1 and J is TRBJ1-5; D uncertain. V was shortened by 5 bases and J by 4 bases, with 12 bases between the two germline ends. The germline CDR1 and CDR2 sequences are SQVTM and ANQGSEA. The CDR3 has 13 residues. Written as DNA, the CDR3 is TGCAGCGTTATGGACGGTTCAAATCAGCCCCAGCATTTT. The encoded protein is CSVMDGSNQPQHF.

The rearrangement links TRBV7-9 to TRBJ2-3; 11 bases line up with TRBD1. Germline CDR1 SEHNR, CDR2 FQNEAQ (reference sequence). The V segment lost 4 bases and the J segment 4 bases; nucleotides outside the gene matches: 4. This CDR3 comprises 15 residues. The CDR3: CASSSGQGAADTQYF. CDR3 nucleotides: TGTGCCAGCAGCTCCGGACAGGGGGCGGCAGATACGCAGTATTTT. Complete variable domain (other parts from reference TRBV7-9 and TRBJ2-3): DTGVSQNPRHKITKRGQNVTFRCDPISEHNRLYWYRQTLGQGPEFLTYFQNEAQLEKSRLLSDRFSAERPKGSFSTLEIQRTEQGDSAMYLCASSSGQGAADTQYFGPGTRLTVL.

V gene TRBV7-6 combines with J gene TRBJ1-5; 8 positions agree with TRBD1. This CDR3 region has 15 residues. The V segment lost 4 bases and the J segment 2 bases; nucleotides outside the gene matches: 4. In germline, CDR1 is SGHVS, CDR2 FNYEAQ. CDR3 sequence reads: CASSSATGGNQPQHF. CDR3 DNA sequence: TGTGCCAGCAGCTCCGCGACAGGGGGCAATCAGCCCCAGCATTTT.

The chain recombines TRBV6-6 with TRBJ2-3, with 11 bases identical to TRBD2. Per the germline V gene, CDR1 is MNHNY and CDR2 is SVGAGI (reference sequence). CDR3 size: 17 residues. Losses at the gene ends were 0 bases for V and 2 bases for J; bases not matched to a gene: 4. The DNA for the CDR3 is TGTGCCAGCAGTTACTCGAGACTAGCGGGGCTCACAGATACGCAGTATTTT. It is translated as CASSYSRLAGLTDTQYF.

This clonotype has a handful of counts. This chain links TRBV7-2 with TRBJ2-4, with 7 bases that match TRBD2. Germline-derived CDR1 and CDR2 are SGHTA and FQGNSA. This CDR3 comprises 15 residues. The J segment lost 9 bases and the V segment lost 1 base, leaving 9 bases of the junction unmatched. In DNA, the CDR3 is TGTGCCAGCAGCTTAGGTGGGCTAGCGGTCGGCATTCAGTACTTC. Protein: CASSLGGLAVGIQYF.

Regarding this clonotype: An end of the junction does not agree with germline; a read error may underlie this. The gene calls are TRBV14 and TRBJ2-1; D is unclear. CDR1 SGHDN and CDR2 FVKESK come from the germline V gene. There are 12 residues in the CDR3. CDR3 DNA sequence: TGTGCCAGCAGTCAAGGCTACTGGGAGCAGTTCTTC. This gives the protein CASSQGYWEQFF.

The sample holds many counts of this clonotype. Here the CDR3 reads CAISESGGSYNEQFF. The DNA of the CDR3 is TGTGCCATCAGTGAATCTGGGGGCTCCTACAATGAGCAGTTCTTC. This rearrangement joins TRBV10-3 to TRBJ2-1; TRBD1 or TRBD2 may be the D gene (5 bases each). V was shortened by 3 bases and J by 0 bases, with 9 bases between the two germline ends. The CDR3 spans 15 residues. CDR1 is ENHRY, CDR2 SYGVKD, per germline.

The CDR3 DNA reads as TGTGCCAGCAGCGCTCCGGGACAGGGGGTACCCAGCGATGGCTACACCTTC. As protein: CASSAPGQGVPSDGYTF. V usage is TRBV2 and J usage is TRBJ1-2; 11 bases match TRBD1. CDR1 and CDR2 from the germline V gene are SNHLY and FYNNEI. The CDR3 extends over 17 amino acids. With V trimmed by 6 bases and J by 6 bases, 15 bases remained unmatched.